This entry lists 3 T cell receptor beta chains sequenced from one sample in a study of blood T cell repertoires in COVID-19. Data came from immunoSEQ multiplex PCR; TCRdb stores just in-frame clones and leaves some out. Among under 250,000 clones listed, about 79% were seen once. Sequencing was done on a sample of PBMCs or T cells enriched from blood (not recorded which). The receptors were gathered from a woman aged 55-69 years who had recovered from COVID-19.

The genes are TRBV9 and TRBJ1-3; 9 bases align to TRBD1. This CDR3 region has 16 residues. V dropped 2 bases and J dropped 2; count of bases not matched to a gene: 5. Germline V lookup: CDR1 SGDLS, CDR2 YYNGEE. This CDR3 reads CASSVEQGAAGNTIYF. For the CDR3, the DNA is TGTGCCAGCAGCGTCGAACAGGGGGCGGCTGGAAACACCATATATTTT. The full variable domain, completed using reference TRBV9 and TRBJ1-3, is DSGVTQTPKHLITATGQRVTLRCSPRSGDLSVYWYQQSLDQGLQFLIQYYNGEERAKGNILERFSAQQFPDLHSELNLSSLELGDSALYFCASSVEQGAAGNTIYFGEGSWLTVV.

The chain combines TRBV14 with TRBJ2-2, with 8 bases identical to TRBD1. The CDR3 spans 15 residues. Per germline, CDR1 SGHDN and CDR2 FVKESK. V lost 4 bases to trimming and J lost 2 bases; unmatched junction nucleotides: 3. CDR3 region: CASSRGQGNTGELFF. CDR3 sequence (DNA): TGTGCCAGCAGCCGAGGACAGGGAAACACCGGGGAGCTGTTTTTT.

This chain uses TRBV27 with TRBJ2-5, with 14 bases fitting TRBD2. The CDR3 runs to 18 residues. V dropped 6 bases and J dropped 0; count of bases not matched to a gene: 9. Germline CDR1 reads MNHEY; CDR2 reads SMNVEV (reference sequence). The CDR3 reads CASSLRTSGGPYQETQYF. CDR3 DNA: TGTGCCAGCAGCCTCCGGACTAGCGGGGGGCCGTACCAAGAGACCCAGTACTTC.